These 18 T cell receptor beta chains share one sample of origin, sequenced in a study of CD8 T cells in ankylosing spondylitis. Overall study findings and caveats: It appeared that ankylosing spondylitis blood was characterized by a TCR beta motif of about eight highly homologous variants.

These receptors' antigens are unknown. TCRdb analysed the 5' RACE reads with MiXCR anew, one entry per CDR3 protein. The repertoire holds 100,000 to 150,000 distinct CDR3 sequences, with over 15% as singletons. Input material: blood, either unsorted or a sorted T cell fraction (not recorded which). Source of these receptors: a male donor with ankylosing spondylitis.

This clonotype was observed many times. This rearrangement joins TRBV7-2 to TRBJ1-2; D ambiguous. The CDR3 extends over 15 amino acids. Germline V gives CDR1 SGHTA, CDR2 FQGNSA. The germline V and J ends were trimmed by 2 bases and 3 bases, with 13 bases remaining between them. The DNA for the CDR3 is TGTGCCAGCAGCTTATTCGGCCGGTCGGACTATGGCTACACCTTC. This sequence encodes CASSLFGRSDYGYTF.

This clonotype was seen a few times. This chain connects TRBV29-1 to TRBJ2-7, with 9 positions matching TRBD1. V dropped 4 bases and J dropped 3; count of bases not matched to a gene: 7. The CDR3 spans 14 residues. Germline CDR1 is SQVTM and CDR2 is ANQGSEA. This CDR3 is CSVGQGDSSYEQYF. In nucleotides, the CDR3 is TGCAGCGTTGGACAGGGGGACTCGAGCTACGAGCAGTACTTC.

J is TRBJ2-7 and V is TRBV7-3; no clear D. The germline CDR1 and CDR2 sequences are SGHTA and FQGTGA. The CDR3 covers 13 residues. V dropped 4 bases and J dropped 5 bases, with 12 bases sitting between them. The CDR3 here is CASSSDHWDEQYF. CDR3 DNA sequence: TGTGCCAGCAGCTCAGACCACTGGGACGAGCAGTACTTC.

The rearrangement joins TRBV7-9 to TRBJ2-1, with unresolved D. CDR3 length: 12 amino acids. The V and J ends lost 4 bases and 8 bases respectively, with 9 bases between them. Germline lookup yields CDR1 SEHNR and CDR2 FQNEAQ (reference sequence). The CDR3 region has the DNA TGTGCCAGCAGCTATGTCCTCCATGAGCAGTTCTTC. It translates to CASSYVLHEQFF.

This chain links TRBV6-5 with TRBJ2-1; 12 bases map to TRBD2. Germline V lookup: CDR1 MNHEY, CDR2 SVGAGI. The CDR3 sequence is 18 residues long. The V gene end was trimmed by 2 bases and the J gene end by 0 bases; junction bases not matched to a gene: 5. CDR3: CASSYTSGRPSSYNEQFF. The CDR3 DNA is TGTGCCAGCAGTTACACTAGCGGGAGGCCGAGCTCCTACAATGAGCAGTTCTTC.

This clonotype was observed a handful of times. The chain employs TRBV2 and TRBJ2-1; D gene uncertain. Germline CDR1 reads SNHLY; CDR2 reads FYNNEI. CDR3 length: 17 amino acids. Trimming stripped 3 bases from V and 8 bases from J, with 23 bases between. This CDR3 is CASSDSGDTFLSYEQFF. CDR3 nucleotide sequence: TGTGCCAGCAGTGATAGTGGAGACACATTCCTTTCTTATGAGCAGTTCTTC.

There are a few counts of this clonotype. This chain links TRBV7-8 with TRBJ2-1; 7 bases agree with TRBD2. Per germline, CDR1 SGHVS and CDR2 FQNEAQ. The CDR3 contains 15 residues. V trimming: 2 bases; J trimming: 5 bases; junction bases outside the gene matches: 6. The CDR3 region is CASSLRAGSNNEQFF. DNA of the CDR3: TGTGCCAGCAGCTTACGAGCGGGAAGTAACAATGAGCAGTTCTTC.

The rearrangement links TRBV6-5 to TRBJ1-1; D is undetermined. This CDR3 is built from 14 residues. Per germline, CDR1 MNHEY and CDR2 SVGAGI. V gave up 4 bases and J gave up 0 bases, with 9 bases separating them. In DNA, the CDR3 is TGTGCCAGCAGTTCGTGGATCATGAACACTGAAGCTTTCTTT. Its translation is CASSSWIMNTEAFF.

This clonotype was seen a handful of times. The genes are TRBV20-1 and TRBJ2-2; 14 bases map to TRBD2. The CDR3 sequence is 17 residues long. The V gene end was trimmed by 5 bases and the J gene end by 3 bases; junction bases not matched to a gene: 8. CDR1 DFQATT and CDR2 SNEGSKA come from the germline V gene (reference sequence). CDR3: CSARPGLAGEYTGELFF. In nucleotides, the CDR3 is TGCAGTGCTCGACCGGGACTAGCGGGAGAATACACCGGGGAGCTGTTTTTT.

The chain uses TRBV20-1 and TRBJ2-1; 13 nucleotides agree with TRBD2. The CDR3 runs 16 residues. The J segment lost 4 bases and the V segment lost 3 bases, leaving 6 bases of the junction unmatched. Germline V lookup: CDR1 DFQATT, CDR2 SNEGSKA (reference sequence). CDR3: CSARSLAGGLYNEQFF. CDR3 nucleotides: TGCAGTGCTAGGTCACTAGCGGGAGGGCTTTACAATGAGCAGTTCTTC.

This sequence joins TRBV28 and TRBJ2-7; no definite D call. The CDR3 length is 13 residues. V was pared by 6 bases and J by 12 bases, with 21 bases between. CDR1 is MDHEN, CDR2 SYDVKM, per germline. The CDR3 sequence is CASRLDLLGIWYF. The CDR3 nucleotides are TGTGCCAGCAGACTGGACCTCCTCGGTATCTGGTACTTC.

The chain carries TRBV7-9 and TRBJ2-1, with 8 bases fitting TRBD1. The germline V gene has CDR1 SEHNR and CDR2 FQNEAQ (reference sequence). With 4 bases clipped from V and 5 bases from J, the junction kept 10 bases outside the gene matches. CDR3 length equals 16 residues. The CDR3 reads CASSYPDRAWDNEQFF. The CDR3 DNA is TGTGCCAGCAGCTATCCGGACAGGGCCTGGGACAATGAGCAGTTCTTC.

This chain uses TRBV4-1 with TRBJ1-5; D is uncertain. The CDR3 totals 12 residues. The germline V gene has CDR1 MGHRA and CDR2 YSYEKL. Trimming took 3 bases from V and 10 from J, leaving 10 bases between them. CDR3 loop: CASSHPPGPQHF. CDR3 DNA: TGCGCCAGCAGCCACCCACCGGGACCCCAGCATTTT.

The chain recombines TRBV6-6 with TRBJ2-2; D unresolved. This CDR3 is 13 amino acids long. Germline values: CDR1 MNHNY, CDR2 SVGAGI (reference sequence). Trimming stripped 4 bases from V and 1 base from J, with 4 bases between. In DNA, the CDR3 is TGTGCCAGCAGTTGGCAGAACACCGGGGAGCTGTTTTTT. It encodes CASSWQNTGELFF.

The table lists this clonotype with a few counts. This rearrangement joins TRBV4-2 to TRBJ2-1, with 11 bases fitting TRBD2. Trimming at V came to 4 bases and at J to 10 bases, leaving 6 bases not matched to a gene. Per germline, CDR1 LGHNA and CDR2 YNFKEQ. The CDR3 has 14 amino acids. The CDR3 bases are TGTGCCAGCAGCCTGGGGACTAGCGGTACCGAGCAGTTCTTC. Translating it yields CASSLGTSGTEQFF.

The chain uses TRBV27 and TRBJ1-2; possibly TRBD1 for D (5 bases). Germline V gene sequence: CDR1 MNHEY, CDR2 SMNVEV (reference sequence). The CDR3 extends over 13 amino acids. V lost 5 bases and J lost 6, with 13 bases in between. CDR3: CASSKSGLDGYTF. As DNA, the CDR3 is TGTGCCAGCAGTAAATCAGGGTTGGATGGCTACACCTTC.

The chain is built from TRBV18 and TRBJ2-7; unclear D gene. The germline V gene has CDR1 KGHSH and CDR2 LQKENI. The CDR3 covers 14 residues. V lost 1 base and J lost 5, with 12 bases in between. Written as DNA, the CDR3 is TGTGCCAGCTCACCACGTTCACTCCTGGACGAGCAGTACTTC. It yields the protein CASSPRSLLDEQYF.

The CDR3, as DNA: TGTGCCAGCAGTTATAGTTATCGGGAGACCCAGTACTTC. Its protein product is CASSYSYRETQYF. The genes are TRBV6-5 and TRBJ2-5; D is undetermined. The CDR3 contains 13 residues. V was pared by 3 bases and J by 5 bases, with 10 bases between. The germline gives CDR1 MNHEY, CDR2 SVGAGI.